This passage covers 23 T cell receptor beta chains from one sample sequenced in a study of somatic mutations in cytotoxic T cells in rheumatoid arthritis. The protocol was immunoSEQ multiplex PCR, while the TCRdb copy is restricted to in-frame clones and leaves out a portion. The sample lists 20,000 or so clones; roughly 82% were seen once. Sequencing used CD8+ T cells sorted from blood. The receptors were sampled from a woman between 45 and 65 years old in good health.

The chain joins TRBV27 to TRBJ2-1; D is unresolved. This CDR3 comprises 16 residues. Germline CDR1 and CDR2: MNHEY and SMNVEV (reference sequence). Trimming took off 4 bases at V and 0 bases at J, with 13 bases between the two ends. The CDR3 here is CASSSILSSSYNEQFF. The CDR3 DNA sequence: TGTGCCAGCAGTTCTATACTGTCGAGCTCCTACAATGAGCAGTTCTTC.

This rearrangement joins TRBV27 to TRBJ2-7, with D tentatively TRBD1 (5 bases). Trimming shortened V by 2 bases and J by 1 base, and 9 bases separated the two germline ends. The CDR3 totals 14 residues. Germline CDR1 reads MNHEY; CDR2 reads SMNVEV (reference sequence). The CDR3, as DNA: TGTGCCAGCAGTTTACAGGGAATTTCCTACGAGCAGTACTTC. Residues: CASSLQGISYEQYF.

V and J are TRBV4-1 and TRBJ2-3, with D possibly TRBD2 on 5 matching bases. The CDR3 loop spans 15 amino acids. Germline V gene sequence: CDR1 MGHRA, CDR2 YSYEKL. Trimming left V 0 bases short and J 3 bases short, with 10 bases between. In DNA, the CDR3 is TGCGCCAGCAGCCAAGAAAGTAGAGGGACAGATACGCAGTATTTT. It is translated as CASSQESRGTDTQYF.

This sequence joins TRBV30 and TRBJ2-3, with 8 nucleotides matching TRBD2. Germline V gene lookup returns CDR1 GTSNPN and CDR2 SVGIG (reference sequence). CDR3 length: 13 amino acids. The trim removed 2 bases at V and 4 bases at J, leaving 2 bases unmatched. CDR3 sequence: CAWSQAGADTQYF. For the CDR3, the DNA is TGTGCCTGGAGTCAAGCGGGGGCAGATACGCAGTATTTT.

This clone was detected only a few times. The chain links TRBV27 to TRBJ2-7, with D possibly being TRBD1 (6 bases). Germline CDR1 reads MNHEY; CDR2 reads SMNVEV (reference sequence). Trimming left V 5 bases short and J 2 bases short, with 13 bases between. The CDR3 runs 14 residues. The chain's CDR3 is CASSLSQGTYEQYF. In nucleotides, the CDR3 is TGTGCCAGCAGTCTGAGTCAGGGGACCTACGAGCAGTACTTC.

This chain connects TRBV27 to TRBJ2-2, with 12 positions matching TRBD1. This CDR3 comprises 17 residues. Unmatched junction bases numbered 8, after V lost 2 bases and J lost 7 bases. Germline CDR1 MNHEY, CDR2 SMNVEV (reference sequence). The CDR3 reads CASSLEQGQGAGGELFF. In DNA form, the CDR3 reads TGTGCCAGCAGTTTAGAACAGGGACAGGGGGCTGGCGGGGAGCTGTTTTTT.

The chain couples TRBV28 to TRBJ1-6; the match to TRBD1 covers 8 bases. V was pared by 5 bases and J by 7 bases, with 10 bases of the junction left unmatched. The CDR3 totals 16 residues. Germline assignment: CDR1 MDHEN and CDR2 SYDVKM. The CDR3 DNA is TGTGCCAGCAGTCCCCGGACAGGGAGCAACAATTCACCCCTCCACTTT. It is translated as CASSPRTGSNNSPLHF.

This clone is classed as medium-sized. V and J are TRBV4-2 and TRBJ2-1; 7 bases map to TRBD1. Germline CDR1 and CDR2: LGHNA and YNFKEQ. Trimming took 4 bases from V and 1 from J; bases not matched to a gene: 4. This CDR3 contains 15 residues. This chain's CDR3 is CASSPSQGSYNEQFF. The CDR3 nucleotides are TGTGCCAGCAGCCCCTCACAGGGGTCCTACAATGAGCAGTTCTTC.

The chain uses TRBV9 and TRBJ2-7; tentative D call: TRBD2 (6 bases). This CDR3 spans 12 amino acids. V lost 4 bases and J 7 bases, leaving 12 bases between the germline ends. The germline V gene encodes CDR1 SGDLS and CDR2 YYNGEE. This CDR3 is CASSFGGEEQYF. As DNA, the CDR3 is TGTGCCAGCAGCTTCGGGGGTGAGGAGCAGTACTTC.

This clone was detected a few times. The chain carries TRBV15 and TRBJ2-7, with 11 bases fitting TRBD2. The CDR3 runs 16 residues. J gave up 3 bases and V 6 bases, and 10 bases lay outside the gene matches. CDR1 is LNHNV, CDR2 YYDKDF, per germline (reference sequence). The CDR3 reads CATSVLAGAGYYEQYF. Written as DNA, the CDR3 is TGTGCCACCAGTGTACTAGCGGGAGCTGGATACTACGAGCAGTACTTC.

The chain uses TRBV5-1 and TRBJ2-3; no clear D. Germline V gene lookup returns CDR1 SGHRS and CDR2 YFSETQ. The V gene lost 1 base and the J gene lost 0 bases, with 12 bases spanning the gap. The CDR3 is 16 residues long. The CDR3 region has the DNA TGCGCCAGCAGCTTGTTGGGCGGAACTAGCACAGATACGCAGTATTTT. It is translated as CASSLLGGTSTDTQYF.

With respect to this clone: Other DNA variants within this sample encode the same CDR3. The V and J genes are TRBV9 and TRBJ1-2, with D uncertain. The CDR3 contains 13 residues. Germline CDR1 reads SGDLS; CDR2 reads YYNGEE. V lost 0 bases to trimming and J lost 5 bases, with 8 bases between them. This CDR3 reads CASSVGGDYGYTF. CDR3 coding DNA: TGTGCCAGCAGCGTAGGGGGAGATTATGGCTACACCTTC.

The V gene is TRBV6-1, the J gene TRBJ1-1, with D hard to call. The V gene lost 6 bases and the J gene lost 1 base, with 12 bases spanning the gap. The germline CDR1 and CDR2 sequences are MNHNS and SASEGT. The CDR3 is 14 residues long. The CDR3 is CASSWGSTNTEAFF. CDR3 nucleotide sequence: TGTGCCAGCAGCTGGGGTAGTACGAACACTGAAGCTTTCTTT.

This chain joins TRBV7-9 and TRBJ2-7, with 9 bases fitting TRBD1. This CDR3 has 14 amino acids. The V and J ends lost 4 bases and 4 bases, in that order; junction bases with no gene match: 5. CDR1 and CDR2 from the germline V gene are SEHNR and FQNEAQ (reference sequence). The CDR3 spells CASSSGTGIYEQYF. For the CDR3, the DNA is TGTGCCAGCAGCTCCGGGACAGGGATATACGAGCAGTACTTC.

The V call is TRBV30, the J call TRBJ2-5; 13 nucleotides agree with TRBD2. This CDR3 region has 16 residues. Looked up from germline, CDR1 is GTSNPN and CDR2 is SVGIG (reference sequence). With V trimmed by 0 bases and J by 5 bases, 6 bases remained unmatched. Here the CDR3 DNA reads TGTGCCTGGAGTGTAGGACTAGCGGGAGAAGGGGAGACCCAGTACTTC. Amino acids: CAWSVGLAGEGETQYF.

The V and J genes are TRBV6-1 and TRBJ1-5; the match to TRBD1 covers 9 bases. The CDR3 spans 15 residues. Looked up from germline, CDR1 is MNHNS and CDR2 is SASEGT. The V segment lost 5 bases and the J segment 1 base; nucleotides outside the gene matches: 3. The CDR3 loop reads CASSRTGESNQPQHF. CDR3 sequence (DNA): TGTGCCAGCAGTCGGACAGGGGAGAGCAATCAGCCCCAGCATTTT.

The CDR3 sequence: CASSLAGTYEQYF. The CDR3 DNA reads TGTGCCAGCAGTTTAGCAGGAACCTACGAGCAGTACTTC. The chain is built from TRBV28 and TRBJ2-7, with D unclear. This CDR3 contains 13 residues. Looked up from germline, CDR1 is MDHEN and CDR2 is SYDVKM. The V end was cut by 2 bases, the J end by 2 bases, with 7 bases between.

This clone was seen a handful of times. The genes are TRBV19 and TRBJ2-2; D is unresolved. The CDR3 is 12 residues long. The V gene's germline CDR1 is LNHDA and CDR2 SQIVND (reference sequence). The ends were cut back, 2 bases at V and 2 bases at J, with 0 bases in the middle. CDR3 bases: TGTGCCAGTAGTATAAACACCGGGGAGCTGTTTTTT. It codes for CASSINTGELFF. Filled out from reference TRBV19 and TRBJ2-2, the complete variable domain reads DGGITQSPKYLFRKEGQNVTLSCEQNLNHDAMYWYRQDPGQGLRLIYYSQIVNDFQKGDIAEGYSVSREKKESFPLTVTSAQKNPTAFYLCASSINTGELFFGEGSRLTVL.

The chain carries TRBV21-1 and TRBJ1-2; whether TRBD1, the table's D call, matches the DNA was not checked. TRBV21-1 counts as a pseudogene. CDR3 size: 15 residues. This CDR3 reads CASSKRQGVNYGYTF. In DNA form, the CDR3 reads TGTGCCAGCAGCAAAAGACAGGGGGTTAACTATGGCTACACCTTC.

The chain joins TRBV11-2 to TRBJ2-7; 11 bases align to TRBD1. Trimming removed 1 base from V and 3 bases from J; junction bases left unmatched: 5. The CDR3 extends over 16 amino acids. Germline V CDR1 and CDR2: SGHAT, FQNNGV. In nucleotides, the CDR3 is TGTGCCAGCAGCTTAGGTTATGGGACAGGGGGCTACGAGCAGTACTTC. This gives the protein CASSLGYGTGGYEQYF.

The chain has TRBV2 and TRBJ2-5, with TRBD2 matching 11 bases. The ends lost 7 bases at V and 0 bases at J; junction bases unmatched: 19. The CDR3 runs to 20 residues. CDR1 SNHLY and CDR2 FYNNEI come from the germline V gene. Written as DNA, the CDR3 is TGTGCCAGCATTGTTAGCGGGGGGGCCTTCCTCCCGCGAGACCAAGAGACCCAGTACTTC. It encodes CASIVSGGAFLPRDQETQYF.

The chain has TRBV5-4 and TRBJ2-1; tentative D call: TRBD2 (6 bases). The CDR3 has 14 residues. V lost 4 bases and J 2 bases, leaving 10 bases between the germline ends. Germline CDR1 and CDR2: SGHNT and YYREEE (reference sequence). This chain's CDR3 is CASSPSGAYNEQFF. In DNA form, the CDR3 reads TGTGCCAGCAGCCCTTCGGGGGCCTACAATGAGCAGTTCTTC. The variable domain in full, completed from reference TRBV5-4 and TRBJ2-1, reads ETGVTQSPTHLIKTRGQQVTLRCSSQSGHNTVSWYQQALGQGPQFIFQYYREEENGRGNFPPRFSGLQFPNYSSELNVNALELDDSALYLCASSPSGAYNEQFFGPGTRLTVL.

The J gene is TRBJ2-3, the V gene TRBV29-1; TRBD1 aligns across 9 bases. V lost 6 bases to trimming and J lost 6 bases; unmatched junction nucleotides: 10. Germline-derived CDR1 and CDR2 are SQVTM and ANQGSEA. The CDR3 loop spans 14 amino acids. In nucleotides, the CDR3 is TGCAGCGTACGGGACAGGGAGACGCGGGATACGCAGTATTTT. It encodes CSVRDRETRDTQYF.